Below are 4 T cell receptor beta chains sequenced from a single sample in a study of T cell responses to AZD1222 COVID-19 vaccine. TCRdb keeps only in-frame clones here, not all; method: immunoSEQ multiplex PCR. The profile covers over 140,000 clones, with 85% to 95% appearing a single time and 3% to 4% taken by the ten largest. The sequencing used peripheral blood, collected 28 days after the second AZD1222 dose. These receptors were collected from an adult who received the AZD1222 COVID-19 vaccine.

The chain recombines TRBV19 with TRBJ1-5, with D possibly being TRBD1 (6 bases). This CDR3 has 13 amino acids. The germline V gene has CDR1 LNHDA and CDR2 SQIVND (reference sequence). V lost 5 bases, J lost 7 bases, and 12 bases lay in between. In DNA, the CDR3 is TGTGCCAGTAGTGCCGACAGGTGGCAGCCCCAGCATTTT. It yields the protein CASSADRWQPQHF.

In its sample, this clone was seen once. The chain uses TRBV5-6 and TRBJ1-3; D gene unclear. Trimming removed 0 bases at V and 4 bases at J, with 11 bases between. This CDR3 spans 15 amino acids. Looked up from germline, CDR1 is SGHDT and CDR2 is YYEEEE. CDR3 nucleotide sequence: TGTGCCAGCAGCTTGGGGTGGAATAGAGGAAACACCATATATTTT. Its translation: CASSLGWNRGNTIYF.

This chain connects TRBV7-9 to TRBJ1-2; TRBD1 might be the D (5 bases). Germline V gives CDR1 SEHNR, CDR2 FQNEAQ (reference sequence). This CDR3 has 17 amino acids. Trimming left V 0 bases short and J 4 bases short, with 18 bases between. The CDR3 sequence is CASSLAQVAPVGYGYTF. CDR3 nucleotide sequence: TGTGCCAGCAGCTTAGCACAGGTGGCGCCAGTCGGCTATGGCTACACCTTC.

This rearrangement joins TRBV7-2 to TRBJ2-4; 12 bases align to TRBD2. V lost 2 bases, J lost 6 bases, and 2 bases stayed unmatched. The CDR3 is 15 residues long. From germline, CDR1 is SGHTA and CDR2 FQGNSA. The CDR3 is CASSLLAGGSNIQYF. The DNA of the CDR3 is TGTGCCAGCAGCTTACTAGCGGGAGGGTCAAACATTCAGTACTTC.